The present T cell receptor beta chain was sequenced within a study of T cell responses to AZD1222 COVID-19 vaccine. Overall study results and limits: Researchers took repertoire samples only after the peak T cell response had come.

CDR3 size: 14 residues. V dropped 8 bases and J dropped 1; count of bases not matched to a gene: 9. In germline, CDR1 is GTSNPN, CDR2 SVGIG (reference sequence). For this clone: Its target is not known.

Produced via immunoSEQ multiplex PCR; TCRdb's table is partial and in-frame only. The repertoire holds some 170,000 clones, with 80% to 90% as singletons. The chain employs TRBV30 and TRBJ2-3, with TRBD2 matching over 7 bases. This clonotype was sampled from an adult who received the MenACWY meningococcal vaccine as a control. The sequenced sample was peripheral blood, obtained 28 days after the second dose of the MenACWY control vaccine. The CDR3: CATPRGERTDTQYF. CDR3 coding DNA: TGTGCCACTCCTCGGGGGGAGCGCACAGATACGCAGTATTTT. The full variable domain, rest sourced from reference TRBV30 and TRBJ2-3, is SQTIHQWPATLVQPVGSPLSLECTVEGTSNPNLYWYRQAAGRGLQLLFYSVGIGQISSEVPQNLSASRPQDRQFILSSKKLLLSDSGFYLCATPRGERTDTQYFGPGTRLTVL.